A single sample gave rise to the 3 T cell receptor beta chains below, sequenced in a study of cytomegalovirus exposure and HLA in healthy donors. PCR was performed using 60 Vbeta and 13 Jbeta primers. Profiled with immunoSEQ multiplex PCR; TCRdb holds only in-frame clones, not every one. Of roughly 170,000 clones in the sample, around 80% are singletons; the top ten hold roughly 4.5%. The sample taken for sequencing was PBMCs. Receptors originate from a woman between 45 and 60 years old in good health and CMV-seropositive.

The chain employs TRBV9 and TRBJ2-1; TRBD1 might be the D (6 bases). The CDR3 has 14 amino acids. V shed 2 bases and J shed 9 bases, with 15 bases lying between them. From germline, CDR1 is SGDLS and CDR2 YYNGEE. The CDR3 loop reads CASSVAHRAGEQFF. In nucleotides, the CDR3 is TGTGCCAGCAGCGTCGCTCACAGGGCCGGTGAGCAGTTCTTC.

The chain has TRBV27 and TRBJ2-1, with D unclear. This CDR3 comprises 15 residues. The V and J ends lost 3 bases and 0 bases respectively, with 9 bases between them. Germline-derived CDR1 and CDR2 are MNHEY and SMNVEV (reference sequence). The CDR3 bases are TGTGCCAGCAGTTTGACTCAACCCTCCTACAATGAGCAGTTCTTC. It specifies CASSLTQPSYNEQFF.

This chain uses TRBV7-2 with TRBJ2-2, with TRBD2 matching 8 bases. V dropped 5 bases and J dropped 3; count of bases not matched to a gene: 17. Germline CDR1 is SGHTA and CDR2 is FQGNSA. There are 19 residues in the CDR3. The CDR3 DNA reads as TGTGCCAGCAGCGGAAAAGGGGCAGCGGGAGTTAGCTACACCGGGGAGCTGTTTTTT. Its protein is CASSGKGAAGVSYTGELFF.